Below are 21 T cell receptor beta chains sequenced from a single sample in a study of blood T cell repertoires in COVID-19. Generated by immunoSEQ multiplex PCR, the TCRdb table keeps only in-frame clones and is missing some. Found here are about 300,000 clones, over 70% of them singletons; the top ten hold roughly 1.1%. Input material: peripheral blood. These receptor sequences come from a woman in her forties or fifties with acute or convalescent COVID-19.

V and J are TRBV6-6 and TRBJ1-4; 7 bases map to TRBD1. Germline CDR1 and CDR2: MNHNY and SVGAGI (reference sequence). This CDR3 is built from 14 residues. V was clipped by 5 bases and J by 8 bases; unmatched bases: 8. The CDR3 spells CASSRAGGQEKLFF. In nucleotides, the CDR3 is TGTGCCAGCAGTCGGGCAGGGGGACAGGAAAAACTGTTTTTT.

The chain couples TRBV7-2 to TRBJ2-1, with 13 bases matching TRBD2. Losses at the gene ends were 5 bases for V and 6 bases for J; bases not matched to a gene: 4. The CDR3 has 15 amino acids. The V gene's germline CDR1 is SGHTA and CDR2 FQGNSA. CDR3 DNA sequence: TGTGCCAGCAGCCCCAGGACTAGCGGGGGCAATGAGCAGTTCTTC. It yields the protein CASSPRTSGGNEQFF.

This chain links TRBV4-2 with TRBJ2-7; maybe TRBD1 (6 bases). Looked up from germline, CDR1 is LGHNA and CDR2 is YNFKEQ. The CDR3 runs to 14 residues. The V end lost 4 bases, the J end lost 0 bases, and 10 bases lay between the germline ends. For the CDR3, the DNA is TGTGCCAGCAGCCCAGGACAGAGCTCCTACGAGCAGTACTTC. The encoded protein is CASSPGQSSYEQYF.

This clone occurred a few times. The chain employs TRBV2 and TRBJ2-1, with 7 bases identical to TRBD2. Trimming removed 2 bases from V and 0 bases from J; junction bases left unmatched: 10. The CDR3 consists of 18 residues. Germline V CDR1 and CDR2: SNHLY, FYNNEI. CDR3 sequence: CASSELRIAGSSYNEQFF. The CDR3 DNA reads as TGTGCCAGCAGTGAATTGAGGATAGCGGGCTCCTCCTACAATGAGCAGTTCTTC.

The rearrangement uses TRBV3-1 (or the pseudogene TRBV3-2) and TRBJ2-5; perhaps TRBD1 as D (5 bases). Germline V gene lookup returns CDR1 LGHDT and CDR2 YNNKEL (reference sequence). The CDR3 runs 13 residues. V was trimmed by 10 bases and J by 1 base, leaving 13 bases between them. CDR3 protein: CATQGSPQETQYF. CDR3 in DNA: TGTGCCACCCAGGGCAGCCCCCAAGAGACCCAGTACTTC.

CDR3 sequence reads: CASSPSTANYGYTF. The CDR3 nucleotides read TGTGCCAGCTCACCAAGCACGGCTAACTATGGCTACACCTTC. The chain employs TRBV18 and TRBJ1-2; D gene uncertain. CDR1 and CDR2 (germline): KGHSH, LQKENI. V lost 2 bases, J lost 0 bases, and 7 bases lay in between. This CDR3 spans 14 amino acids.

The genes are TRBV3-1 (or the pseudogene TRBV3-2) and TRBJ1-6; TRBD1 matches 7 bases. The CDR3 length is 15 residues. CDR1 is LGHDT, CDR2 YNNKEL, per germline (reference sequence). The ends lost 3 bases at V and 7 bases at J; junction bases unmatched: 6. CDR3 bases: TGTGCCAGCAGCCAGAACAGGGGAGACAATTCACCCCTCCACTTT. This codes for CASSQNRGDNSPLHF.

The V call is TRBV19, the J call TRBJ2-4, with D possibly TRBD2 on 6 matching bases. In germline, CDR1 is LNHDA, CDR2 SQIVND (reference sequence). Trimming removed 3 bases from V and 5 bases from J, with 14 bases in between. CDR3 length: 15 amino acids. As DNA, the CDR3 is TGTGCCAGTAGTATTTTTTGGGGCGGGGAAAACATTCAGTACTTC. Residues: CASSIFWGGENIQYF. Using reference TRBV19 and TRBJ2-4 for the parts outside the CDR3, the full variable domain is DGGITQSPKYLFRKEGQNVTLSCEQNLNHDAMYWYRQDPGQGLRLIYYSQIVNDFQKGDIAEGYSVSREKKESFPLTVTSAQKNPTAFYLCASSIFWGGENIQYFGAGTRLSVL.

The chain joins TRBV28 to TRBJ1-2; the D gene is possibly TRBD1 (5 bases). The CDR3 is made up of 14 amino acids. V dropped 7 bases and J dropped 3 bases, with 15 bases sitting between them. Germline V gene lookup returns CDR1 MDHEN and CDR2 SYDVKM. The DNA for the CDR3 is TGTGCCAGCAAGGGGACTGCAGATGACTATGGCTACACCTTC. As protein: CASKGTADDYGYTF.

The chain is built from TRBV29-1 and TRBJ2-3, with TRBD1 matching 9 bases. V lost 5 bases to trimming and J lost 2 bases; unmatched junction nucleotides: 11. Germline loops: CDR1 SQVTM, CDR2 ANQGSEA. The CDR3 sequence is 16 residues long. CDR3 protein: CSVHYPGQGNTDTQYF. The CDR3 region has the DNA TGCAGCGTTCACTACCCGGGACAGGGAAACACAGATACGCAGTATTTT.

The CDR3 loop is CASSLAAGAYGYTF. Here the CDR3 DNA reads TGTGCCAGCAGCTTAGCGGCAGGGGCCTATGGCTACACCTTC. The chain carries TRBV11-2 and TRBJ1-2; D is perhaps TRBD1 (6 bases). V gave up 1 base and J gave up 4 bases, with 10 bases separating them. Germline loops: CDR1 SGHAT, CDR2 FQNNGV. The CDR3 consists of 14 residues.

CDR3 protein: CASSQVISGVAFF. As DNA, the CDR3 is TGTGCCAGCAGCCAAGTAATCTCAGGGGTAGCTTTCTTT. The rearrangement joins TRBV3-1 (or the pseudogene TRBV3-2) to TRBJ1-1; weak D call: TRBD1 (6 bases). Trimming took 1 base from V and 10 from J, leaving 13 bases between them. Germline CDR1 is LGHDT and CDR2 is YNNKEL (reference sequence). The CDR3 extends over 13 amino acids.

CDR3 nucleotide sequence: TGTGCCAGCAGTCCTCAGGGTTTAGCGAACACTGAAGCTTTCTTT. Amino acids: CASSPQGLANTEAFF. The rearrangement joins TRBV6-4 to TRBJ1-1; a weak D match, TRBD1 (5 bases). This CDR3 comprises 15 residues. The V and J ends lost 5 bases and 1 base respectively, with 14 bases between them. In germline, CDR1 is MRHNA, CDR2 SNTAGT.

This chain links TRBV7-2 with TRBJ2-6, with 8 bases lining up with TRBD2. The CDR3 loop spans 19 amino acids. The ends lost 2 bases at V and 0 bases at J; junction bases unmatched: 9. Looked up from germline, CDR1 is SGHTA and CDR2 is FQGNSA. The CDR3 DNA reads TGTGCCAGCAGCTTAAGGGGGGGGACTAGTTCCTCTGGGGCCAACGTCCTGACTTTC. As protein: CASSLRGGTSSSGANVLTF.

The chain employs TRBV7-8 and TRBJ1-2; 10 nucleotides agree with TRBD1. V was pared by 5 bases and J by 8 bases, with 8 bases of the junction left unmatched. The CDR3 spans 14 residues. CDR1 and CDR2 from the germline V gene are SGHVS and FQNEAQ. The CDR3 loop is CASSVMTGGWGYTF. Here the CDR3 DNA reads TGTGCCAGCAGCGTTATGACAGGGGGCTGGGGCTACACCTTC.

The rearrangement uses TRBV11-2 and TRBJ2-7; D may be TRBD1 (5 bases). CDR3 length equals 14 residues. Germline values: CDR1 SGHAT, CDR2 FQNNGV. Between the trimmed V and J ends, which lost 4 bases and 2 bases, there was a span of 12 bases. As DNA, the CDR3 is TGTGCCAGCAGCTCGCGACAGCTCCCCTACGAGCAGTACGTC. It specifies CASSSRQLPYEQYV.

The chain links TRBV5-1 to TRBJ2-1, with 9 nucleotides matching TRBD2. J gave up 0 bases and V 2 bases, and 15 bases lay outside the gene matches. The CDR3 loop spans 20 amino acids. Germline V CDR1 and CDR2: SGHRS, YFSETQ. In nucleotides, the CDR3 is TGCGCCAGCAGCTTCAGTATTAGGCGGGAGGGATTAAGCTCCTACAATGAGCAGTTCTTC. Protein product: CASSFSIRREGLSSYNEQFF.

The table lists this clone with a count of one. V and J are TRBV19 and TRBJ1-5; maybe TRBD1 (6 bases). CDR1 and CDR2 (germline): LNHDA, SQIVND (reference sequence). There are 14 residues in the CDR3. V shed 4 bases and J shed 5 bases, with 12 bases lying between them. Written as DNA, the CDR3 is TGTGCCAGTAGTAAAACAGGGTCGCATCAGCCCCAGCATTTT. This sequence encodes CASSKTGSHQPQHF.

The chain links TRBV30 to TRBJ2-3, with 10 nucleotides matching TRBD2. This CDR3 is 17 amino acids long. The ends lost 1 base at V and 0 bases at J; junction bases unmatched: 7. CDR1 is GTSNPN and CDR2 is SVGIG in the germline V gene (reference sequence). CDR3 in amino acids: CAWSAGTSGASTDTQYF. Here the CDR3 DNA reads TGTGCCTGGAGTGCCGGAACTAGCGGGGCTAGCACAGATACGCAGTATTTT.

The genes are TRBV6-6 and TRBJ1-2, with 8 bases identical to TRBD1. The CDR3 covers 13 residues. Per germline, CDR1 MNHNY and CDR2 SVGAGI (reference sequence). V lost 5 bases, J lost 8 bases, and 7 bases stayed unmatched. The CDR3 region is CASSTTGGEGYTF. As DNA, the CDR3 is TGTGCCAGCAGTACAACAGGGGGTGAAGGCTACACCTTC.

Worth noting for this clone: Other DNA sequences within the sample encode an identical CDR3. The rearrangement links TRBV12-3 or TRBV12-4 to TRBJ1-6; D is undetermined. Trimming cost V 4 bases and J 7 bases, with 5 bases left between them. CDR3 length: 12 residues. CDR3 amino acids: CASSSRNSPLHF. The CDR3 bases are TGTGCCAGCAGTTCGAGGAATTCACCCCTCCACTTT.